What follows are 9 T cell receptor beta chains derived from one specimen sequenced in a study of early T cells in non-severe SARS-CoV-2 infection. One entry per CDR3 protein, called by TCRdb with MiXCR from the 5' RACE reads. There are tens of thousands of distinct CDR3 sequences in the sample; about a tenth occur only once, and roughly a sixth lies in the top ten. Sequencing used whole blood, obtained at baseline. The receptors here all came from an adult who was a healthcare worker with PCR-confirmed SARS-CoV-2 infection or an uninfected control (not recorded which).

Within the sample, this clonotype is medium-sized. V usage is TRBV20-1 and J usage is TRBJ2-2, with 10 bases aligning to TRBD2. This CDR3 has 16 amino acids. Germline CDR1 is DFQATT and CDR2 is SNEGSKA (reference sequence). V shed 0 bases and J 3 bases; nucleotides not matched to a gene: 4. The CDR3 coding sequence is TGCAGTGCTAGAGATCCGCTAGCGGGAGACACCGGGGAGCTGTTTTTT. Amino acid sequence: CSARDPLAGDTGELFF.

The CDR3: CASSLGIVNYGYTF. The CDR3 bases are TGTGCCAGCAGCTTAGGGATAGTGAACTATGGCTACACCTTC. This chain links TRBV7-8 with TRBJ1-2; D remains ambiguous. Germline V CDR1 and CDR2: SGHVS, FQNEAQ. The V end lost 1 base, the J end lost 2 bases, and 8 bases lay between the germline ends. The CDR3 covers 14 residues.

This clonotype has a count of ten or more. The rearrangement joins TRBV5-6 to TRBJ1-1; D might be TRBD1 (5 bases). This CDR3 has 13 residues. V was pared by 4 bases and J by 5 bases, with 12 bases between. The V gene's germline CDR1 is SGHDT and CDR2 YYEEEE. The CDR3 DNA follows: TGTGCCAGCAGCCCTCAGGGCAGGACTGAAGCTTTCTTT. Its translation: CASSPQGRTEAFF.

The chain is built from TRBV7-2 and TRBJ2-1, with D unresolved. Germline values: CDR1 SGHTA, CDR2 FQGNSA. The CDR3 runs to 13 residues. The V end lost 3 bases, the J end lost 10 bases, and 13 bases lay between the germline ends. The CDR3, as DNA: TGTGCCAGCAGCTTTGTCCGCCTCTCGGAGCAGTTCTTC. Amino acids: CASSFVRLSEQFF.

This chain joins TRBV20-1 and TRBJ2-7, with D possibly TRBD2 on 7 matching bases. With 4 bases removed from V and 6 bases from J, the gap between germline ends came to 16 bases. The CDR3 totals 13 residues. Germline V gives CDR1 DFQATT, CDR2 SNEGSKA (reference sequence). CDR3 DNA sequence: TGCAGTGCTAAGCGGGACACCGCCGGCGAGCAGTACTTC. Protein product: CSAKRDTAGEQYF.

The chain couples TRBV9 to TRBJ2-2; tentative D call: TRBD1 (5 bases). This CDR3 has 14 residues. The V and J ends lost 5 bases and 7 bases respectively, with 15 bases between them. CDR1 is SGDLS and CDR2 is YYNGEE in the germline V gene. CDR3 amino acids: CASRRQSIGGELFF. For the CDR3, the DNA is TGTGCCAGCAGAAGACAGTCAATTGGCGGGGAGCTGTTTTTT.

The chain has TRBV30 and TRBJ2-3; D gene ambiguous. Germline values: CDR1 GTSNPN, CDR2 SVGIG (reference sequence). The CDR3 has 14 amino acids. V was clipped by 0 bases and J by 5 bases, with 12 bases between them. The chain's CDR3 is CAWSVGRQIDTQYF. CDR3 coding DNA: TGTGCCTGGAGTGTTGGCAGGCAGATAGATACGCAGTATTTT.

The chain joins TRBV5-1 to TRBJ2-3, with D perhaps TRBD2 (5 bases). Germline CDR1 reads SGHRS; CDR2 reads YFSETQ. Trimming left V 3 bases short and J 2 bases short, with 10 bases between. The CDR3 length is 14 residues. The CDR3 loop reads CASSYERNTDTQYF. CDR3 nucleotide sequence: TGCGCCAGCAGCTATGAGCGGAACACAGATACGCAGTATTTT.

This clonotype was seen ten or more times. The gene calls are TRBV13 and TRBJ1-1, with a possible D match to TRBD1 (5 bases). V lost 4 bases, J lost 7 bases, and 7 bases lay in between. This CDR3 is 11 amino acids long. Germline loops: CDR1 PRHDT, CDR2 FYEKMQ (reference sequence). CDR3 amino acids: CASSSGSEAFF. In nucleotides, the CDR3 is TGTGCCAGCAGCTCAGGGAGTGAAGCTTTCTTT.